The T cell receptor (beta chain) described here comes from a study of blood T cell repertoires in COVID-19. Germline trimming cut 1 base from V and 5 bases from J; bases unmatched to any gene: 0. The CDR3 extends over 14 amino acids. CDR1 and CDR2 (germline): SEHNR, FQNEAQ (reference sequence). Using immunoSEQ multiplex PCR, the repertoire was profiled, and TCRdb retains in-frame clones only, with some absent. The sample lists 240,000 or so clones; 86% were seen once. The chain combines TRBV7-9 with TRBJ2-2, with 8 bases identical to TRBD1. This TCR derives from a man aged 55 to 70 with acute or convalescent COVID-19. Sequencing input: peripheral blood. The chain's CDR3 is CASSLGTGTGELFF. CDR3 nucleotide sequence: TGTGCCAGCAGCTTAGGGACAGGGACCGGGGAGCTGTTTTTT.